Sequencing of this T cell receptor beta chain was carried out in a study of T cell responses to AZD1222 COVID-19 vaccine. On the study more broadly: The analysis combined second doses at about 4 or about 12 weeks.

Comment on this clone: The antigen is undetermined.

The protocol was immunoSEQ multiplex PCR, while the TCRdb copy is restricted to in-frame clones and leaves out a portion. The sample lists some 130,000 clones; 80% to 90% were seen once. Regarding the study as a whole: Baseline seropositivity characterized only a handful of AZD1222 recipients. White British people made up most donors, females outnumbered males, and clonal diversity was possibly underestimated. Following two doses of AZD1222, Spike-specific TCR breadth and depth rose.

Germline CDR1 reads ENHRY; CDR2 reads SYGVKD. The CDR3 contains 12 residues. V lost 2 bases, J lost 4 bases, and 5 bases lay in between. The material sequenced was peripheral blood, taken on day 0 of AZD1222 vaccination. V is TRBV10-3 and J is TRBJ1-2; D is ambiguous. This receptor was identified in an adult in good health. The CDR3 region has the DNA TGTGCCATCAGTGAGCACAGCTATGGCTACACCTTC. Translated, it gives CAISEHSYGYTF.